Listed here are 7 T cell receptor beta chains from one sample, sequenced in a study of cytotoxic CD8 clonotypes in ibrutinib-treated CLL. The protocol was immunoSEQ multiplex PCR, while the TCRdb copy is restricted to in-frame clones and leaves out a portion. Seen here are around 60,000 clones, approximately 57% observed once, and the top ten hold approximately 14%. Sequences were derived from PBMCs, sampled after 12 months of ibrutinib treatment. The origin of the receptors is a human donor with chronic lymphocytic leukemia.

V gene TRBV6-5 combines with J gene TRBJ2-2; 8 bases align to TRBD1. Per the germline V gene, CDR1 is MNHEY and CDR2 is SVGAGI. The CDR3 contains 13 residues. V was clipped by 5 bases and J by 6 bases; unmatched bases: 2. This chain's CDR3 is CASSPGGPGELFF. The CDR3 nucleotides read TGTGCCAGCAGTCCAGGGGGCCCCGGGGAGCTGTTTTTT.

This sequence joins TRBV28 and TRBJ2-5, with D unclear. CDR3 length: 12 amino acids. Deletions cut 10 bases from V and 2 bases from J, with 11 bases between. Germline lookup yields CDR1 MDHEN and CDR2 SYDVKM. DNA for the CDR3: TGTGCCACCTCCATACCTCAAGAGACCCAGTACTTC. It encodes CATSIPQETQYF.

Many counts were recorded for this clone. Here the CDR3 reads CASNARTGMDEQYF. CDR3 DNA sequence: TGTGCCAGCAACGCGAGGACAGGGATGGACGAGCAGTACTTC. J is TRBJ2-7 and V is TRBV6-5, with 8 bases identical to TRBD1. The CDR3 extends over 14 amino acids. Germline-derived CDR1 and CDR2 are MNHEY and SVGAGI. V shed 7 bases, J shed 5 bases, and the junction held 10 bases outside the gene matches.

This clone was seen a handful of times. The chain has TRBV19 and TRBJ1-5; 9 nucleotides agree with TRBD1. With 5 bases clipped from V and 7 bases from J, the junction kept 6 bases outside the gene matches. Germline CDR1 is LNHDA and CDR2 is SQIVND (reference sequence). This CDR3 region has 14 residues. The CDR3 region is CASSGRTGDQPQHF. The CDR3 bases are TGTGCCAGTAGTGGGAGGACAGGGGACCAGCCCCAGCATTTT.

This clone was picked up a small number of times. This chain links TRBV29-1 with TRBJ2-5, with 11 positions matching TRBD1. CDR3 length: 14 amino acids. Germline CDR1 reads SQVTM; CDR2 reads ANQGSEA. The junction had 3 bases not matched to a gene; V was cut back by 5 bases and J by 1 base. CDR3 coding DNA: TGCAGCGTTACCGGGACAGGGGGCCAAGAGACCCAGTACTTC. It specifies CSVTGTGGQETQYF.

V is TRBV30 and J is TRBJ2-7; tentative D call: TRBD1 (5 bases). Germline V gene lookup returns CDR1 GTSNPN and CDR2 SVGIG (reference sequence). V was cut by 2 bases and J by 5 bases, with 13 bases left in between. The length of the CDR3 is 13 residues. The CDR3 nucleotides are TGTGCCTGGAGTCCCAGGGAAATGGACGAGCAGTACTTC. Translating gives CAWSPREMDEQYF.

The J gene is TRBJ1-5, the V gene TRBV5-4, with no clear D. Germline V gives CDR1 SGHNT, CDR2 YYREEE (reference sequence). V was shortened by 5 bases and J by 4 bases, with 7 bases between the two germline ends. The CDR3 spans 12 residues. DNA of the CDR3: TGTGCCAGCAGAAACGATAATCAGCCCCAGCATTTT. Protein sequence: CASRNDNQPQHF.